This TCR beta chain comes out of a study of T cells after yellow fever vaccination. This clonotype was found many times. A single record per CDR3 protein comes from TCRdb applying MiXCR to the 5' RACE reads. This sample carries fewer than 150,000 distinct CDR3 sequences, 7.7% of them seen once, and the ten largest clones take under 0.95%. The source was CD4+ T cells sorted from PBMCs, collected 5 days after the yellow fever booster vaccination. The TCR was taken from a man in his thirties or forties who received the YFV17D yellow fever vaccine.

The CDR3 protein is CASSLAKALPSYNEQFF. The DNA for the CDR3 is TGTGCCAGCAGCTTAGCGAAGGCCTTACCCTCCTACAATGAGCAGTTCTTC. This chain joins TRBV7-2 and TRBJ2-1; D remains unclear. This CDR3 region has 17 residues. Germline CDR1 SGHTA, CDR2 FQGNSA. Trimming pared 0 bases from V and 0 bases from J, leaving 12 bases between.